This TCR beta chain appears in the sequencing data of a study of blood T cell repertoires in COVID-19. About the research overall: Acute and convalescent COVID-19 samples came from the United States, Italy and Spain.

Under the authors' procedure: Amplification from reference gene primers served as the basis for estimated nucleated cell counts. Using immunoSEQ multiplex PCR, the repertoire was profiled, and TCRdb retains in-frame clones only, with some absent. V and J calls and clone size come straight from that table; D and trimming were deduced from the DNA. The sample has approximately 480,000 clones; roughly 87% are singletons. The CDR3 runs to 15 residues. V shed 2 bases, J shed 3 bases, and the junction held 9 bases outside the gene matches. In germline, CDR1 is GTSNPN, CDR2 SVGIG (reference sequence). Sequencing was carried out using peripheral blood. V usage is TRBV30 and J usage is TRBJ1-1; 7 bases line up with TRBD1. The clonotype was recovered from a man between 18 and 35 years old with COVID-19, enrolled during active disease. This CDR3 is CAWSLNRGRYTEAFF. The CDR3 nucleotides are TGTGCCTGGAGTCTAAACAGGGGTCGGTACACTGAAGCTTTCTTT.